The clone carrying this T cell receptor beta chain was recorded many times. As yet, its antigen is unknown. The data derive from a study of T-cell memory formation after mild COVID-19. This CDR3 has 17 amino acids. The V and J ends lost 5 bases and 3 bases respectively, with 21 bases between them. Per the germline V gene, CDR1 is SEHNR and CDR2 is FQNEAQ (reference sequence). A single record per CDR3 protein comes from TCRdb applying MiXCR to the 5' RACE reads. The data hold a few hundred thousand distinct CDR3 sequences, with roughly 25% observed a single time. General study points: Contracting CD4+ clones lay largely in CM and EM, with CD8+ ones residing in EMRA.

Sequenced: PBMCs or a T cell subset sorted from them (not recorded which). The chain combines TRBV7-9 with TRBJ2-3; D is possibly TRBD2 (6 bases). This clonotype originated in an adult woman who had mild COVID-19 (a few samples of this study predate the infection). Cell type and time point are not known. The CDR3 spells CASSPGLAHKITDTQYF. The DNA of the CDR3 is TGTGCCAGCAGCCCCGGGCTAGCGCACAAGATAACAGATACGCAGTATTTT.